Listed here are 10 T cell receptor beta chains from one sample, sequenced in a study of blood T cell repertoires in COVID-19. Only in-frame clones appear in the TCRdb table, and some are missing; sequencing was by immunoSEQ multiplex PCR. The data show around 270,000 clones, about 83% seen once. Sequenced input: peripheral blood. These receptors were collected from a woman aged 40 to 50 who had recovered from COVID-19.

The chain combines TRBV7-8 with TRBJ1-1; the D is unclear. With 4 bases removed from V and 6 bases from J, the gap between germline ends came to 18 bases. The CDR3 runs to 15 residues. Germline CDR1 SGHVS, CDR2 FQNEAQ. CDR3 nucleotides: TGTGCCAGCAGCTCGCCCGGGAGTTCCCCCTCTGAAGCTTTCTTT. This gives the protein CASSSPGSSPSEAFF.

The gene calls are TRBV6-6 and TRBJ2-2; possibly TRBD2 for D (7 bases). The CDR3 spans 14 residues. The ends were cut back, 7 bases at V and 4 bases at J, with 13 bases in the middle. Germline CDR1 MNHNY, CDR2 SVGAGI (reference sequence). Here the CDR3 reads CASNQGGGTGELFF. The DNA of the CDR3 is TGTGCCAGCAACCAGGGAGGGGGCACCGGGGAGCTGTTTTTT.

The chain links TRBV6-1 to TRBJ2-3; 8 nucleotides agree with TRBD1. The CDR3 is made up of 17 amino acids. The V gene's germline CDR1 is MNHNS and CDR2 SASEGT. With 3 bases clipped from V and 2 bases from J, the junction kept 10 bases outside the gene matches. CDR3 nucleotide sequence: TGTGCCAGCAGTGACCGTCCCGGGGACAGGTTCACAGATACGCAGTATTTT. Residues: CASSDRPGDRFTDTQYF.

Comment on this clone: The junction differs from germline at one of its ends, possibly a read error. This chain's CDR3 is CASSVTGTPYF. DNA of the CDR3: TGTGCCAGCAGTGTTACCGGTACCCCGTACTTC. The rearrangement joins TRBV2 to TRBJ2-5; D not certain. The CDR3 spans 11 residues. Germline loops: CDR1 SNHLY, CDR2 FYNNEI.

This chain connects TRBV5-4 to TRBJ1-6; 10 bases line up with TRBD1. Germline V CDR1 and CDR2: SGHNT, YYREEE (reference sequence). The CDR3 covers 18 residues. V was clipped by 5 bases and J by 1 base; unmatched bases: 9. CDR3 sequence: CASSNAGTGVSYNSPLHF. CDR3 nucleotides: TGTGCCAGCAGTAACGCCGGGACAGGGGTGTCCTATAATTCACCCCTCCACTTT.

This clone was seen many times. V usage is TRBV7-6 and J usage is TRBJ2-6, with D perhaps matching TRBD2 (5 bases). The V end lost 5 bases, the J end lost 2 bases, and 16 bases lay between the germline ends. Germline V gives CDR1 SGHVS, CDR2 FNYEAQ. The CDR3 consists of 17 residues. CDR3 nucleotide sequence: TGTGCCAGCAGCCTAGTGGCCCGGGGTGCTGGGGCCAACGTCCTGACTTTC. Its protein is CASSLVARGAGANVLTF.

The gene calls are TRBV2 and TRBJ1-5, with TRBD1 as a possible D gene (6 bases). CDR1 and CDR2 from the germline V gene are SNHLY and FYNNEI. The CDR3 has 12 amino acids. Between the trimmed V and J ends, which lost 7 bases and 5 bases, there was a span of 9 bases. CDR3 coding DNA: TGTGCCAGCAACAGGGTAGATCAGCCCCAGCATTTT. Translation: CASNRVDQPQHF.

The genes are TRBV18 and TRBJ2-5; D remains unclear. This CDR3 comprises 15 residues. Trimming took off 4 bases at V and 4 bases at J, with 16 bases between the two ends. CDR1 is KGHSH, CDR2 LQKENI, per germline. The CDR3 DNA reads TGTGCCAGCTCACGGGCACCCCAAGGTGTAGAGACCCAGTACTTC. It translates to CASSRAPQGVETQYF.

In regard to this clone: A much bigger clone sits one base away, suggesting this may be a read error. The rearrangement joins TRBV7-2 to TRBJ1-3, with D tentatively TRBD1 (5 bases). Trimming removed 4 bases at V and 0 bases at J, with 7 bases between. The CDR3 consists of 14 residues. Germline assignment: CDR1 SGHTA and CDR2 FQGNSA. DNA for the CDR3: TGTGCCAGCAGCTCAGGGATCTCTGGAAACACCATATATTTT. Protein product: CASSSGISGNTIYF.

This sequence joins TRBV25-1 and TRBJ2-3; the match to TRBD2 covers 7 bases. Germline trimming cut 2 bases from V and 3 bases from J; bases unmatched to any gene: 2. Germline CDR1 is MGHDK and CDR2 is SYGVNS. CDR3 length: 14 amino acids. The CDR3 DNA is TGTGCCAGCAGTGAAGGGAGGGAGACAGATACGCAGTATTTT. It encodes CASSEGRETDTQYF. Full variable domain (outside the CDR3, taken from reference TRBV25-1 and TRBJ2-3): EADIYQTPRYLVIGTGKKITLECSQTMGHDKMYWYQQDPGMELHLIHYSYGVNSTEKGDLSSESTVSRIRTEHFPLTLESARPSHTSQYLCASSEGRETDTQYFGPGTRLTVL.